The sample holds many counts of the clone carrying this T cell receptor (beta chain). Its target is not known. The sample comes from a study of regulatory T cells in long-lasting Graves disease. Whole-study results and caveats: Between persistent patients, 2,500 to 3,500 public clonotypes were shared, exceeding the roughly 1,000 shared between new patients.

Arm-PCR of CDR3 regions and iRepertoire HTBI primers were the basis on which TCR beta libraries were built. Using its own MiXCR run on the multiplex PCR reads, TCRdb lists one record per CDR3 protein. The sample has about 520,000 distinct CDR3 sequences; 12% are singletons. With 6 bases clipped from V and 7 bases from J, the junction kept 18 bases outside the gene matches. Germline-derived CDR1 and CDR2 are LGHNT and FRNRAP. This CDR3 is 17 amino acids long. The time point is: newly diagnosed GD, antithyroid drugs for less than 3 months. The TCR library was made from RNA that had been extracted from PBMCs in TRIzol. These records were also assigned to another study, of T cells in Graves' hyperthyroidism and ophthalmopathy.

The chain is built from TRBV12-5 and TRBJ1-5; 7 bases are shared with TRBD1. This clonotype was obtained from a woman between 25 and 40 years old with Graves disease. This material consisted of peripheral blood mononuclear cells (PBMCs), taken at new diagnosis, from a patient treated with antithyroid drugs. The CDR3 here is CASGPFETGKVGQPQHF. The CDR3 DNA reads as TGTGCTAGTGGGCCATTCGAGACAGGGAAAGTAGGGCAGCCCCAGCATTTT.